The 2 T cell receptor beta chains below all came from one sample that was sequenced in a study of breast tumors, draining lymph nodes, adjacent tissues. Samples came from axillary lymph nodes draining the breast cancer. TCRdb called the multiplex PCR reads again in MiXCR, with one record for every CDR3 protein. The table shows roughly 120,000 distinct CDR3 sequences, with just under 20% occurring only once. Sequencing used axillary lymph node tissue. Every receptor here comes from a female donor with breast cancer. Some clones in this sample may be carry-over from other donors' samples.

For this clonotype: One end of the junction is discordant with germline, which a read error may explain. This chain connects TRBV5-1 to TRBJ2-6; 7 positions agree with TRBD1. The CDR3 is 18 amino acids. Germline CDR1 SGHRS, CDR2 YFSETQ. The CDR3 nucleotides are TGCGCCAGCAGCCAAGCCGGGACAGACATCTCTGGGGCCAGCGTCCTGACTTTC. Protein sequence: CASSQAGTDISGASVLTF.

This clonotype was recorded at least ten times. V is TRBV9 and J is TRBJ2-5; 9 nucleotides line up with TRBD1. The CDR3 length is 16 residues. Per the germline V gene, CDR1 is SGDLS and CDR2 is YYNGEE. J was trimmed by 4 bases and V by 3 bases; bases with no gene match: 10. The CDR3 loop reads CASSARRQGVPETQYF. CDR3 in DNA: TGTGCCAGCAGCGCCCGACGACAGGGGGTCCCAGAGACCCAGTACTTC.